This TCR beta chain was sequenced for a study of blood T cells in healthy people across ages. Next came a second PCR, run for about 6 to 11 cycles, which used a sample-barcoded 5' primer along with a J-beta primer mix. TCRdb re-analysed the 5' RACE reads in MiXCR, keeping a single row per CDR3 protein. The table lists around 970,000 distinct CDR3 sequences, about 53% of them singletons. Whole-study findings and limits: Age showed a roughly linear inverse relationship with TCR beta diversity per million T cells.

Concerning this clonotype: Its antigen is not known.

CDR1 is SEHNR, CDR2 FQNEAQ, per germline (reference sequence). V lost 5 bases to trimming and J lost 0 bases, with 16 bases between them. The CDR3 contains 17 residues. The sample was blood. The chain carries TRBV7-9 and TRBJ1-4; D gene ambiguous. This receptor was obtained from a woman in her fifties or sixties in good health. As DNA, the CDR3 is TGTGCCAGCAGCCAGCCTTTTGGGAGGACAACTAATGAAAAACTGTTTTTT. Translated, it gives CASSQPFGRTTNEKLFF.